This T cell receptor beta chain was found in a study of T-cell memory formation after mild COVID-19. Study-wide points: For contracting clones, CD4+ ones sat mainly in CM and EM, CD8+ in EMRA. Pre-infection memory held some responding clones, suggesting pre-existing cross-reactive T cells responded.

Only a few counts were recorded for this clonotype. Its target is not known. 5'RACE primed from the constant segment yielded TCR alpha and TCR beta cDNA libraries bearing sample barcodes and UMIs. MiXCR, run by TCRdb on the 5' RACE reads, gives a single entry per CDR3 protein. The sample lists 270,000 or so distinct CDR3 sequences, roughly 18% occurring once. Trimming took 6 bases from V and 2 from J, leaving 19 bases between them. The CDR3 is made up of 16 amino acids. The chain employs TRBV12-3 or TRBV12-4 and TRBJ2-5; D is possibly TRBD1 (6 bases). The clonotype comes from a man in his late teens or twenties who had mild COVID-19 (a few samples of this study predate the infection). Cell type and time point are not known. The sample consisted of PBMCs or a T cell subset sorted from them (not recorded which). The CDR3 loop is CASSRLRGGAQETQYF. The CDR3 DNA reads as TGTGCCAGCAGCCGCCTGAGAGGGGGAGCACAAGAGACCCAGTACTTC.